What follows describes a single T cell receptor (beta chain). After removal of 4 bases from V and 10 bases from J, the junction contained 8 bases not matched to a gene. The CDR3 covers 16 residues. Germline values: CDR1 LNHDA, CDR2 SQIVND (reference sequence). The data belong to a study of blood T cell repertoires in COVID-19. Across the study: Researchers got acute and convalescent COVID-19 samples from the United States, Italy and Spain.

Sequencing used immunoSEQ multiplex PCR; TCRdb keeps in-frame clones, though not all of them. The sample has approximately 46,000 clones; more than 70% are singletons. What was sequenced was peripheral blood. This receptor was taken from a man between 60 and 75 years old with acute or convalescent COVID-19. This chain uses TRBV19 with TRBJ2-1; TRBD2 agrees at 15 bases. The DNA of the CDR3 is TGTGCCAGTAGTAAAGTACCAGGGACTAGCGGGGGGGAGCAGTTCTTC. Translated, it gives CASSKVPGTSGGEQFF. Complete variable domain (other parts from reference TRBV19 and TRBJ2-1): DGGITQSPKYLFRKEGQNVTLSCEQNLNHDAMYWYRQDPGQGLRLIYYSQIVNDFQKGDIAEGYSVSREKKESFPLTVTSAQKNPTAFYLCASSKVPGTSGGEQFFGPGTRLTVL.